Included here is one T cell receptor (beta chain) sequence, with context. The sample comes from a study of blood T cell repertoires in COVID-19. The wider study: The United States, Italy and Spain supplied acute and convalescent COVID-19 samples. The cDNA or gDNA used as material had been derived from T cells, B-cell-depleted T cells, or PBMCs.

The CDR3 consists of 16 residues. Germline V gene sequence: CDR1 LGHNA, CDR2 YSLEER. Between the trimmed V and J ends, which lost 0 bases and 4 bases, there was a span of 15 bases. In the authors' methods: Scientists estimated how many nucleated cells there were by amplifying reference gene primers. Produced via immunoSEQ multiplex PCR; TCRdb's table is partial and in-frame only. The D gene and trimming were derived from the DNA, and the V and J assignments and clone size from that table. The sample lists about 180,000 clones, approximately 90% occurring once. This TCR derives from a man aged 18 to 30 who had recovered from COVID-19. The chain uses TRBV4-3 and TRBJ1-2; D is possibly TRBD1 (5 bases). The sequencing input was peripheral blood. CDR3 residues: CASSQDAAGYSYGYTF. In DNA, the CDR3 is TGCGCCAGCAGCCAAGATGCTGCAGGGTATAGCTATGGCTACACCTTC.